Included here is one T cell receptor beta chain sequence, with context. Its target is unknown. TCRdb itself ran the reads through MiXCR, one entry per CDR3 protein. Seen here are roughly 90,000 distinct CDR3 sequences, about 29% observed once, and the top ten hold approximately 71%. CDR3 length: 14 residues. CDR1 MNHNS and CDR2 SASEGT come from the germline V gene. V gave up 8 bases and J gave up 8 bases, with 19 bases separating them. The entry originates in a study of T cell repertoires in cytomegalovirus infection. For the study at large: Newly reported HLA-C-restricted and thoroughly characterized HLA-B-restricted CMV epitopes were employed. Study-level findings and limits: Frequencies of public TCR beta families were cumulated, and this identified carriers of CMV plus the relevant HLA. The ex vivo response showed dominance by HLA-C-restricted CMV-specific TCR beta clonotypes.

V usage is TRBV6-1 and J usage is TRBJ2-1; the D gene is possibly TRBD1 (6 bases). The starting material was CD8+ T cells from cultured PBMCs, obtained from culture after CMV antigen stimulation. The TCR was taken from a human donor in good health (CMV status not recorded). Some clones in this sample may be carry-over from other donors' samples. CDR3 bases: TGTGCCAGCTGGGTGGTTGTTGGGGGCGATGAGCAGTTCTTC. This encodes CASWVVVGGDEQFF.